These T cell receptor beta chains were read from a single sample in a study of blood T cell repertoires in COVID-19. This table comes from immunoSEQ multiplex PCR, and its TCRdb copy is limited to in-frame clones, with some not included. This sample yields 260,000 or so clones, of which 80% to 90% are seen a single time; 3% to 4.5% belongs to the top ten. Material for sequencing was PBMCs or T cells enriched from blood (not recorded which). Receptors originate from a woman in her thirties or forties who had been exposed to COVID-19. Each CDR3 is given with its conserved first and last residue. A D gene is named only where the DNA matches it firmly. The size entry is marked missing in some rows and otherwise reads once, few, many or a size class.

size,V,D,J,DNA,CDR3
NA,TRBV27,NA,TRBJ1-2,TGTGCCAGCAGTTCAACTCGAGGATCTAACTATGGCTACACCTTC,CASSSTRGSNYGYTF
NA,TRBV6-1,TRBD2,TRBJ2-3,TGTGCCAGCAGTGTATCAGCGGGGGGGCGCACAGATACGCAGTATTTT,CASSVSAGGRTDTQYF
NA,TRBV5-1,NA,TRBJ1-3,TGCGCCAGCAGCTTATCAGATCTCTCTGGAAACACCATATATTTT,CASSLSDLSGNTIYF
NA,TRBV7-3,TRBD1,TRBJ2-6,TGTGCCAGCAGCCCCGGAAGAGGACAGGGGAGTAGCTCTGGGGCCAACGTCCTGACTTTC,CASSPGRGQGSSSGANVLTF
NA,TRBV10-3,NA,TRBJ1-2,TGTGCCATCAGCCCAACAGAAGTAGGAGGCTACACCTTC,CAISPTEVGGYTF
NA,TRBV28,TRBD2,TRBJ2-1,TGTGCCAGCACCACGCCAAGCGGGGGCTACAATGAGCAGTTCTTC,CASTTPSGGYNEQFF
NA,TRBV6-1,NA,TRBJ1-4,TGTGCCAGCAGTGAATCGGGGGTAGGAAAACTGTTTTTT,CASSESGVGKLFF
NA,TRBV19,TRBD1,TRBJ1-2,TGTGCCAGCGGGCGGAACAGGGGTGGCTACACCTTC,CASGRNRGGYTF
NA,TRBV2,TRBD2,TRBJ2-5,TGTGCCAGCAGGGCTAGCGGGGGTATAAAGGGAGAGACCCAGTACTTC,CASRASGGIKGETQYF
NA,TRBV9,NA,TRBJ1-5,TGTGCCAGCAGCCGGGGGTTCCAGGGTCAGCCCCAGCATTTT,CASSRGFQGQPQHF
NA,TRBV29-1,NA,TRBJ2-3,TGCAGGGCCGAACAGGGAAAGTGGGGCACAGATACGCAGTATTTT,CRAEQGKWGTDTQYF
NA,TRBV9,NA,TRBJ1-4,TGTGCCAGCAGCGCAGGGACTAATGAAAAACTGTTTTTT,CASSAGTNEKLFF
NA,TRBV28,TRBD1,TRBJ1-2,TGTGCCAGCAGTCCCGGGACAGGGGTTTATGGCTACACCTTC,CASSPGTGVYGYTF
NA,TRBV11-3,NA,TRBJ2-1,TGTGCCAGCAGCTTAGATTGGGCGTCCAGTGAGCAGTTCTTC,CASSLDWASSEQFF
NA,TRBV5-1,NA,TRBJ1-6,TGCGCCAGCAGTTTACTGACAGGAGAGAATTCACCCCTCCACTTT,CASSLLTGENSPLHF
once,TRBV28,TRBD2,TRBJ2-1,TGTACCAGCAGTTTGGGGGGGACCAATGAGCAGTTCTTC,CTSSLGGTNEQFF
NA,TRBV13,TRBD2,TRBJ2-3,TGTGCCAGCAGCTATAGACTAGCGGCGGATACGCAGTATTTT,CASSYRLAADTQYF
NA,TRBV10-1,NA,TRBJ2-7,TGCGCCAGCAGTGAGCCGAGGAGGTACGAGCAGTACTTC,CASSEPRRYEQYF
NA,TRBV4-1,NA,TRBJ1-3,TGCGCCAGCAGCCAAGATCGCGCAGGGTGGACTGGAAACACCATATATTTT,CASSQDRAGWTGNTIYF
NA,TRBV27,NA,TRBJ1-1,TGTGCCAGCAGGGCCGGAGGCACTGAAGCTTTCTTT,CASRAGGTEAFF
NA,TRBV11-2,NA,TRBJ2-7,TGTGCCAGCAGCTTAGTTAGCCCCTACGAGCAGTACTTC,CASSLVSPYEQYF
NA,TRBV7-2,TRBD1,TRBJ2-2,TGTGCCAGCAGCTTAGGCAACAGGGGGCAGGGCACCGGGGAGCTGTTTTTT,CASSLGNRGQGTGELFF
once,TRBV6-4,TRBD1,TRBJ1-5,TGTGCCAGCAGTGCGGCAGGGGGGAATCAGCCCCAGCATTTT,CASSAAGGNQPQHF
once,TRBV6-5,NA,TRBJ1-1,TGTGCCAGCAGTTACTCGCGGACACCGGTTAACACTGAAGCTTTCTTT,CASSYSRTPVNTEAFF
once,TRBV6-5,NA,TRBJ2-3,TGTGCCAGCAGCCTAAGCCACCCCACAGATACGCAGTATTTT,CASSLSHPTDTQYF
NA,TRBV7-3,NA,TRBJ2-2,TGTGCCAGCAGCCCTTTGGGGCGGGGTGGCACCGGGGAGCTGTTTTTT,CASSPLGRGGTGELFF
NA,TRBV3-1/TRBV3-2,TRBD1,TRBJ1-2,TGTGCCAGCAGAAGAACAGGGGGCGGCTATGGCTACACCTTC,CASRRTGGGYGYTF
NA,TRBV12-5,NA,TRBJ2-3,TGTGCTAGTGGTTTTGTGGCTACAGATACGCAGTATTTT,CASGFVATDTQYF
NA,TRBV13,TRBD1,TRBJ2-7,TGTGCCAGCAGCATAGGACAGGCTCTGGGGGAGCAGTACTTC,CASSIGQALGEQYF